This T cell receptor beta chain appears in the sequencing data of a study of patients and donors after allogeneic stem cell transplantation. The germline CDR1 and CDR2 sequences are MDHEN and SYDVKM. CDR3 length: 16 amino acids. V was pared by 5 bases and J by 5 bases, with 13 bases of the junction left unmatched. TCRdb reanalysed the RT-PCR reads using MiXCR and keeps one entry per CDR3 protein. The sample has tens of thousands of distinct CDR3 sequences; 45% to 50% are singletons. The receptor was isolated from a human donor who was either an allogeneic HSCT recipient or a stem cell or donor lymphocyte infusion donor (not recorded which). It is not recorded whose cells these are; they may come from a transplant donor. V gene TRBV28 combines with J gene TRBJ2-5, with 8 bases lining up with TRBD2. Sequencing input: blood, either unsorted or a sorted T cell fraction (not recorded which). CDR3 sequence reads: CASSPPSGSLRETQYF. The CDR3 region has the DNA TGTGCCAGCAGTCCGCCGAGCGGGAGTTTGCGGGAGACCCAGTACTTC.